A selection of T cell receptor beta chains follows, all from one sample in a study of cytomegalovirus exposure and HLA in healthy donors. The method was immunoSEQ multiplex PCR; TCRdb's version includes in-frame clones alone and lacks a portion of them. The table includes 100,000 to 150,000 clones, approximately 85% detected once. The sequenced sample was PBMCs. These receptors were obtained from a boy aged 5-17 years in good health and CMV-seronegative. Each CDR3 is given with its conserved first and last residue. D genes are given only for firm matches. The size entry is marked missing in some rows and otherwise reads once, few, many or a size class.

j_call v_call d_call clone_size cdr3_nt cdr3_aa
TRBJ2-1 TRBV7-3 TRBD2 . TGTGCCAGCAGCATACTAGCGGAGGGTGAGCAGTTCTTC CASSILAEGEQFF
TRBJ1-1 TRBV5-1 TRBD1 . TGCGCCAGCAACCCGGGACAGGGACTCACTGAAGCTTTCTTT CASNPGQGLTEAFF
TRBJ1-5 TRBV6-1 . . TGTGCCAGCAGGATGAGCGGGAGCAATCAGCCCCAGCATTTT CASRMSGSNQPQHF
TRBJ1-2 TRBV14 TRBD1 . TGTGCCAGCAGCCAAGATCTGGCACAGGGGACCTATGGCTACACCTTC CASSQDLAQGTYGYTF
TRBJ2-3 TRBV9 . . TGTGCCAGCAGCGTAGCTACCGGGGGACATACGCAGTATTTT CASSVATGGHTQYF
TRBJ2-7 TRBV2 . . TGTGCCAGCAGGGCAGACAGTTACGAGCAGTACTTC CASRADSYEQYF
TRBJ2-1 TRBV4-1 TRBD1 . TGCGCCAGCAGCCACCCATTAACCGGGACAGGGGGCCACCAGCAGTTCTTC CASSHPLTGTGGHQQFF
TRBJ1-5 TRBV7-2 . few TGTGCCAGCAGCTTAGCCGGTGATAGCAATCAGCCCCAGCATTTT CASSLAGDSNQPQHF
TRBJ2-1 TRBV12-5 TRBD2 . TGTGCTAGTGGTTCGCCTAGCGGGAACCACAATGAGCAGTTCTTC CASGSPSGNHNEQFF
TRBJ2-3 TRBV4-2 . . TGTGCCAGCAGCCAAGCTCAACAGGGTTCAGATACGCAGTATTTT CASSQAQQGSDTQYF
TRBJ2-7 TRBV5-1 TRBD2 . TGCGCCAGCAGCTCTTTAGCGGGAGGGCCCGAGCAGTACTTC CASSSLAGGPEQYF
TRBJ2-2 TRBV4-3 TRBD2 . TGCGCCAGCAGCCAAGACAGCGGGGGGGGACTCGGGGAGCTGTTTTTT CASSQDSGGGLGELFF
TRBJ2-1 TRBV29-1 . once TGCAGCGTTGGTGACGGGAGTTCCTACAATGAGCAGTTCTTC CSVGDGSSYNEQFF
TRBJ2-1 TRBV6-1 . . TGTGCCAGCAGTGCGCTAACGGGACTCTATAACAATGAGCAGTTCTTC CASSALTGLYNNEQFF
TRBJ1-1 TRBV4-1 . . TGCGCCAGCAGCCAAGAGGGTACCGGGGAAGAAGCTTTCTTT CASSQEGTGEEAFF
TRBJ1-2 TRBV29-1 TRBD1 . TGCAGCGTTGTGTTGAGGCAGGGGGCGATCGGCTACACCTTC CSVVLRQGAIGYTF
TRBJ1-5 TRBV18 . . TGTGCCAGCCGCCTGGACACATCCAATCAGCCCCAGCATTTT CASRLDTSNQPQHF
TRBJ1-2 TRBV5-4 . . TGTGCCAGCAGCTTGGAGTACAATAACTATGGCTACACCTTC CASSLEYNNYGYTF
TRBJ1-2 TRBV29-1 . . TGCAGCTTTAAACAGGACGCAATTAACTATGGCTACACCTTC CSFKQDAINYGYTF